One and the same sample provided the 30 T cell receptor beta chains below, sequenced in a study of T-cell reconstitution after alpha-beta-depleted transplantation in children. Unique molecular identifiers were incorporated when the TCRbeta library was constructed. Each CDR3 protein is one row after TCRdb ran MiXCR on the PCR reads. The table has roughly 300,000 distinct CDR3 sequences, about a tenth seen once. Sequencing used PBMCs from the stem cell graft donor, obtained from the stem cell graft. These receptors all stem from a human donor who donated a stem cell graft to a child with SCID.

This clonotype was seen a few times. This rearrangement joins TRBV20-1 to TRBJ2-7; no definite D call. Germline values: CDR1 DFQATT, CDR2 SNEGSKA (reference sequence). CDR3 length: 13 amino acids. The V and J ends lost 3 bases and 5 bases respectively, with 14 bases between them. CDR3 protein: CSASRAGLDEQYF. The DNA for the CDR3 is TGCAGTGCTAGTAGGGCAGGATTGGACGAGCAGTACTTC.

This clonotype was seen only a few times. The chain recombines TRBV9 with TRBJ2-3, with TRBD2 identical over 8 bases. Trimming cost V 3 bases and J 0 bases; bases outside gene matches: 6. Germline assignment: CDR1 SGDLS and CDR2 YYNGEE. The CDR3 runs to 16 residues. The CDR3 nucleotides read TGTGCCAGCAGCGGAACTAGCGGCCCGAGCACAGATACGCAGTATTTT. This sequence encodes CASSGTSGPSTDTQYF.

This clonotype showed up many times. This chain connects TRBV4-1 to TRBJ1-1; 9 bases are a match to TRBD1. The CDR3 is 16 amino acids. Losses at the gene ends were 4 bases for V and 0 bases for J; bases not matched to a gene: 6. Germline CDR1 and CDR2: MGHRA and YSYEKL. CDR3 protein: CASSPGQGSLNTEAFF. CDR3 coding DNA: TGCGCCAGCAGCCCTGGACAGGGGTCATTGAACACTGAAGCTTTCTTT.

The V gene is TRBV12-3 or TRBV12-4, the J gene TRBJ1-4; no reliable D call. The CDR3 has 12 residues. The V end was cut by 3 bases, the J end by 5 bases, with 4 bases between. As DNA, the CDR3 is TGTGCCAGCAGTTTTCTGAATGAAAAACTGTTTTTT. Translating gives CASSFLNEKLFF.

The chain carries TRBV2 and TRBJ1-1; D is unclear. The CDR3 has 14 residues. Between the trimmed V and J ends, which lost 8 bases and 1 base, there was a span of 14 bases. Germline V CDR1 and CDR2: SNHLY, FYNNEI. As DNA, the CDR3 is TGTGCCAGCCCCAGCCTGACCGAGAACACTGAAGCTTTCTTT. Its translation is CASPSLTENTEAFF.

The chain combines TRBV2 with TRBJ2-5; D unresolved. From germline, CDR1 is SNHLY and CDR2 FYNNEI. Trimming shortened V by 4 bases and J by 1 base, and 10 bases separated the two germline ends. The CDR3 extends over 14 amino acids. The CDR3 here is CASSVGWTQETQYF. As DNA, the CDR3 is TGTGCCAGCAGTGTAGGCTGGACCCAAGAGACCCAGTACTTC.

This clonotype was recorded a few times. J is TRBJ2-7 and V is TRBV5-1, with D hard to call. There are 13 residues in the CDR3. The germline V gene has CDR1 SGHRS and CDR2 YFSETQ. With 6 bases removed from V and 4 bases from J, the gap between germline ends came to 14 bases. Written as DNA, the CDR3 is TGCGCCAGCACCCGTGGCAGAAATTACGAGCAGTACTTC. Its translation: CASTRGRNYEQYF.

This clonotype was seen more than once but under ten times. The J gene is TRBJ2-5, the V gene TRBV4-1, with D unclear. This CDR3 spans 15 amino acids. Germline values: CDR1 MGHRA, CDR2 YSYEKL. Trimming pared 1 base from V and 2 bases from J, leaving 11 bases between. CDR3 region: CASSQGLAGQETQYF. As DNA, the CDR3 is TGCGCCAGCAGCCAAGGCTTGGCAGGTCAAGAGACCCAGTACTTC.

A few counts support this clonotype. CDR3 coding DNA: TGTGCCAGCAGTCCCTTGGACAGGGCTGGCACCGGGGAGCTGTTTTTT. Its translation is CASSPLDRAGTGELFF. The chain carries TRBV27 and TRBJ2-2, with TRBD1 matching 8 bases. There are 16 residues in the CDR3. The germline gives CDR1 MNHEY, CDR2 SMNVEV (reference sequence). V shed 5 bases, J shed 4 bases, and the junction held 9 bases outside the gene matches.

The CDR3 is CASSEISTGELFF. The CDR3 region has the DNA TGTGCCAGCAGCGAAATCTCCACCGGGGAGCTGTTTTTT. The rearrangement joins TRBV7-3 to TRBJ2-2; D is ambiguous. The germline gives CDR1 SGHTA, CDR2 FQGTGA. The length of the CDR3 is 13 residues. The V and J ends lost 5 bases and 4 bases respectively, with 8 bases between them.

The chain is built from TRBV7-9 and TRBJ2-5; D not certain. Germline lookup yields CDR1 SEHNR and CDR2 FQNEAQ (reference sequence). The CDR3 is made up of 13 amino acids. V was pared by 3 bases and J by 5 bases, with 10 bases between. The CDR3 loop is CASSFRAAETQYF. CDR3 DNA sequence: TGTGCCAGCAGCTTCCGCGCCGCGGAGACCCAGTACTTC. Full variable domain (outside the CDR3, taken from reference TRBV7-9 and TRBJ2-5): DTGVSQNPRHKITKRGQNVTFRCDPISEHNRLYWYRQTLGQGPEFLTYFQNEAQLEKSRLLSDRFSAERPKGSFSTLEIQRTEQGDSAMYLCASSFRAAETQYFGPGTRLLVL.

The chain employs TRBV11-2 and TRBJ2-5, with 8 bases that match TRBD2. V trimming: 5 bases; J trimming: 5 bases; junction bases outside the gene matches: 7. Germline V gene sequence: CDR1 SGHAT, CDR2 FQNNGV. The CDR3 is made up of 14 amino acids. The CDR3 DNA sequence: TGTGCCAGCAGCCCTAGTGGCGGGAGGGAGACCCAGTACTTC. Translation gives CASSPSGGRETQYF.

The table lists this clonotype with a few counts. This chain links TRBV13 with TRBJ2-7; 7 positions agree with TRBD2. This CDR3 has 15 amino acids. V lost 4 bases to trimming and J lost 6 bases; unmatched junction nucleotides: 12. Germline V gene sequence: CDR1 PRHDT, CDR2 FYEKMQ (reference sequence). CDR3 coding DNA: TGTGCCAGCAGCTCCAGATGGACTAGTCTGCTCGAGCAGTACTTC. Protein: CASSSRWTSLLEQYF.

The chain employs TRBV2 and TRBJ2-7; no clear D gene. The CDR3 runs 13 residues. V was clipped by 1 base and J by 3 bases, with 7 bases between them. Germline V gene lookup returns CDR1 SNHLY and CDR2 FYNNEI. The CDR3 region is CASSEGVDYEQYF. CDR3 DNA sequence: TGTGCCAGCAGTGAAGGTGTGGACTACGAGCAGTACTTC.

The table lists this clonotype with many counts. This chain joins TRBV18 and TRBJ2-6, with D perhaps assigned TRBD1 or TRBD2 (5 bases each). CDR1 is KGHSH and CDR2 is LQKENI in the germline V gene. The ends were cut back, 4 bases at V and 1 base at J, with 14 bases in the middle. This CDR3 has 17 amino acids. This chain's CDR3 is CASSLGTPGSGANVLTF. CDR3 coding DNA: TGTGCCAGCTCACTCGGGACCCCCGGGTCTGGGGCCAACGTCCTGACTTTC.

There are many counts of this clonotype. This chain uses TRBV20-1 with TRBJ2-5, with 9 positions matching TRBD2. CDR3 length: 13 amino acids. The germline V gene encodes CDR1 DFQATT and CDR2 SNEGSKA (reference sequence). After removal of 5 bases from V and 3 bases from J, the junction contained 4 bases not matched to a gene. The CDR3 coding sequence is TGCAGTGCTTCGACTAGCGGCAAAGAGACCCAGTACTTC. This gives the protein CSASTSGKETQYF.

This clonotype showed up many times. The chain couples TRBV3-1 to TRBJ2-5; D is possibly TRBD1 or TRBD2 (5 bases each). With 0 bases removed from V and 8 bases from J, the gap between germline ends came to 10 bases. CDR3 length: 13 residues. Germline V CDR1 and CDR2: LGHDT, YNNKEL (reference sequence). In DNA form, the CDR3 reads TGTGCCAGCAGCCAAGAGGGGACCGCCACCCAGTACTTC. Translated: CASSQEGTATQYF.

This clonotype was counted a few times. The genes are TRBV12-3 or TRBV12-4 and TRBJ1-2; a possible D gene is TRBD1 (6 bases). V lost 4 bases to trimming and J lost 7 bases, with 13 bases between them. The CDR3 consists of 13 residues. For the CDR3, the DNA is TGTGCCAGCAGTTGGACAGTCGTCAGTGGCTACACCTTC. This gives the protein CASSWTVVSGYTF.

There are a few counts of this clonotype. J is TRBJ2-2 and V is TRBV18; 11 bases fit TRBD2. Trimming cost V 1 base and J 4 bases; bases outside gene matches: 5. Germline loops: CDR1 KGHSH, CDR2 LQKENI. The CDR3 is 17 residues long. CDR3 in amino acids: CASSPQPGTSGTGELFF. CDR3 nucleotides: TGTGCCAGCTCACCACAACCAGGGACTAGCGGCACCGGGGAGCTGTTTTTT.

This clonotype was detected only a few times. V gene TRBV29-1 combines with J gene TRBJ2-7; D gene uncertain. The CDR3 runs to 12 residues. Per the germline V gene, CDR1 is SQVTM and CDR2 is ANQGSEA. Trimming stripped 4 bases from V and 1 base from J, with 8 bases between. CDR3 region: CSVAFGSYEQYF. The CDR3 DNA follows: TGCAGCGTTGCGTTCGGATCCTACGAGCAGTACTTC.

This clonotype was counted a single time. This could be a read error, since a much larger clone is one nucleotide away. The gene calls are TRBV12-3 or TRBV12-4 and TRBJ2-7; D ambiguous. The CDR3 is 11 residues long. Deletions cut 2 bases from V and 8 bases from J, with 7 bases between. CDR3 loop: CASSLSAKQYF. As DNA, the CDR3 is TGTGCCAGCAGTTTAAGTGCCAAGCAGTACTTC.

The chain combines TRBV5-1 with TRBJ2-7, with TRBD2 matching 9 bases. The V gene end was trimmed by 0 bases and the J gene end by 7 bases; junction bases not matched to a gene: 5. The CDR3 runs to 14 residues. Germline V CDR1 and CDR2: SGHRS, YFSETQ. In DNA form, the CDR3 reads TGCGCCAGCAGCTTGGGCGGGGGGGCGAGTGAGCAGTACTTC. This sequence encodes CASSLGGGASEQYF.

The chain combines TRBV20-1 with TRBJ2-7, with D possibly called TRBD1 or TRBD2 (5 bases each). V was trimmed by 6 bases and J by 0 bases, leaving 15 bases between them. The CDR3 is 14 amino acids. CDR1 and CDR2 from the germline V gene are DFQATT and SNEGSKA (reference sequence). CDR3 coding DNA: TGCAGTGCCCAAAGTCCCGGGACCTCCTACGAGCAGTACTTC. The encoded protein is CSAQSPGTSYEQYF.

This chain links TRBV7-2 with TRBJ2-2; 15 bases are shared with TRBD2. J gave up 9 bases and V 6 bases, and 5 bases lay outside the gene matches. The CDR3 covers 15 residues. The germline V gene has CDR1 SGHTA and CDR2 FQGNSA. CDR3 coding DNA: TGTGCCAGCAGAAGGACTAGCGGGGGGGACCGGGAGCTGTTTTTT. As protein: CASRRTSGGDRELFF.

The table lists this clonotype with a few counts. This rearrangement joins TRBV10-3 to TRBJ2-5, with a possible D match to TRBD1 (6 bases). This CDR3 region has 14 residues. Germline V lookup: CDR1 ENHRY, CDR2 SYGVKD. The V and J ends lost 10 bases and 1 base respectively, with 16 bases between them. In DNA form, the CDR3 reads TGTGCCACCAGGGGTCCGACAGCCCAAGAGACCCAGTACTTC. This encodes CATRGPTAQETQYF.

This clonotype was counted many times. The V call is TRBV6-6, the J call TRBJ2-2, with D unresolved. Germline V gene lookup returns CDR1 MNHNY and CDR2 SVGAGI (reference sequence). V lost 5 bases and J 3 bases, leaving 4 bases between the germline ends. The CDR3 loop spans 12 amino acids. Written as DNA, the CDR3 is TGTGCCAGCAGTGACTACACCGGGGAGCTGTTTTTT. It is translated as CASSDYTGELFF.

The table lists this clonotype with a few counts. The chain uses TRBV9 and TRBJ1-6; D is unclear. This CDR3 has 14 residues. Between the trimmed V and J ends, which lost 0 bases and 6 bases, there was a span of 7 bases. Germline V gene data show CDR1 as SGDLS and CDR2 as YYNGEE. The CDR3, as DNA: TGTGCCAGCAGCGTAGGAGGATTTAATTCACCCCTCCACTTT. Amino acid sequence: CASSVGGFNSPLHF.

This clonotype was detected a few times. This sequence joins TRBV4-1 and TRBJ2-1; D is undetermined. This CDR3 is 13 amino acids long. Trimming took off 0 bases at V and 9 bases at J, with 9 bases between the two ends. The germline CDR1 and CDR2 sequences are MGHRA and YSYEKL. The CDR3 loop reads CASSQEPVGEQFF. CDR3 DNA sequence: TGCGCCAGCAGCCAAGAACCAGTTGGTGAGCAGTTCTTC.

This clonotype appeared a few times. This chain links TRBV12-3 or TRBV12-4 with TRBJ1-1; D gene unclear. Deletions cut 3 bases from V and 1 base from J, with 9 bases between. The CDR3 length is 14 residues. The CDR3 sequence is CASSFVIGNTEAFF. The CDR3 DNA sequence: TGTGCCAGCAGTTTTGTCATAGGGAACACTGAAGCTTTCTTT.

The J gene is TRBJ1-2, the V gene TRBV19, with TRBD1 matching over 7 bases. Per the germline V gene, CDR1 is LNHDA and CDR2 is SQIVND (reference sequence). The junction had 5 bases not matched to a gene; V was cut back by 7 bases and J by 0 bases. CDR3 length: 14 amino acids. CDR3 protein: CASNRGTANYGYTF. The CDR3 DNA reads TGTGCCAGTAACAGGGGTACAGCTAACTATGGCTACACCTTC. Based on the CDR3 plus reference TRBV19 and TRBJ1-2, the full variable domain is DGGITQSPKYLFRKEGQNVTLSCEQNLNHDAMYWYRQDPGQGLRLIYYSQIVNDFQKGDIAEGYSVSREKKESFPLTVTSAQKNPTAFYLCASNRGTANYGYTFGSGTRLTVV.